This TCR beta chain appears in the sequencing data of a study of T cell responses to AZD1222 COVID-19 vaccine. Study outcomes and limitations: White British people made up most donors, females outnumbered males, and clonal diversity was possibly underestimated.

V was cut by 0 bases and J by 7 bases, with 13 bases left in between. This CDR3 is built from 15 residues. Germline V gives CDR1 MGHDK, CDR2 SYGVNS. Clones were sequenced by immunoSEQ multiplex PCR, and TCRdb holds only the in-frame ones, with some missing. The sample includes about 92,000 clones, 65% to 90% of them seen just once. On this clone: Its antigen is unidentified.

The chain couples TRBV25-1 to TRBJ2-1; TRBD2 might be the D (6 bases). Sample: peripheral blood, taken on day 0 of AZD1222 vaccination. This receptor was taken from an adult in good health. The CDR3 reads CASSEYRTEGNEQFF. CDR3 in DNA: TGTGCCAGCAGTGAATATAGGACGGAGGGAAATGAGCAGTTCTTC. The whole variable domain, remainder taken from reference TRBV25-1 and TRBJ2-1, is EADIYQTPRYLVIGTGKKITLECSQTMGHDKMYWYQQDPGMELHLIHYSYGVNSTEKGDLSSESTVSRIRTEHFPLTLESARPSHTSQYLCASSEYRTEGNEQFFGPGTRLTVL.